These 8 T cell receptor beta chains were all obtained from the same sample, sequenced in a study of cytomegalovirus exposure and HLA in healthy donors. It was with 60 Vbeta and 13 Jbeta primers that the PCR ran. Sequencing used immunoSEQ multiplex PCR; TCRdb keeps in-frame clones, though not all of them. Of roughly 200,000 clones listed, 70% to 90% are singletons. Source material: PBMCs. All receptors derive from a woman aged 25-40 years in good health and CMV-seronegative.

The CDR3 reads CASSEYKFSLYEQYF. The CDR3 DNA is TGTGCCAGCAGTGAATACAAGTTTTCCCTCTACGAGCAGTACTTC. The chain is built from TRBV6-1 and TRBJ2-7; D gene unclear. Germline values: CDR1 MNHNS, CDR2 SASEGT. Trimming took off 2 bases at V and 3 bases at J, with 14 bases between the two ends. The CDR3 runs to 15 residues.

The genes are TRBV15 and TRBJ1-4; D perhaps matches TRBD1 (5 bases). The germline V gene has CDR1 LNHNV and CDR2 YYDKDF (reference sequence). Trimming cost V 3 bases and J 8 bases, with 22 bases left between them. The CDR3 extends over 17 amino acids. The CDR3 nucleotides are TGTGCCACCAGCAGTGCCGGGACTAGCCGGGCGAGGGAAAAACTGTTTTTT. Protein: CATSSAGTSRAREKLFF.

This rearrangement joins TRBV6-1 to TRBJ2-1; 7 nucleotides line up with TRBD2. CDR3 length equals 15 residues. J was trimmed by 5 bases and V by 7 bases; bases with no gene match: 11. CDR1 MNHNS and CDR2 SASEGT come from the germline V gene. The CDR3 DNA sequence: TGTGCCAGCACCCGATCAGCGGGGCTTAACAATGAGCAGTTCTTC. This translates into CASTRSAGLNNEQFF.

The chain uses TRBV9 and TRBJ2-7; TRBD1 matches at 7 bases. This CDR3 has 13 residues. Germline V gene data show CDR1 as SGDLS and CDR2 as YYNGEE. Germline trimming cut 0 bases from V and 9 bases from J; bases unmatched to any gene: 6. CDR3 sequence: CASSVVSWDRQYF. Here the CDR3 DNA reads TGTGCCAGCAGCGTAGTAAGTTGGGACAGGCAGTACTTC.

The chain carries TRBV7-3 and TRBJ2-2, with 9 bases matching TRBD2. The CDR3 covers 15 residues. V lost 5 bases, J lost 7 bases, and 8 bases stayed unmatched. Germline V lookup: CDR1 SGHTA, CDR2 FQGTGA. CDR3 sequence reads: CASSPDLAGLGELFF. CDR3 bases: TGTGCCAGCAGCCCTGATCTAGCGGGACTCGGGGAGCTGTTTTTT.

The chain joins TRBV7-8 to TRBJ2-1; TRBD2 matches 9 bases. The CDR3 covers 17 residues. The V and J ends lost 5 bases and 8 bases, in that order; junction bases with no gene match: 16. The V gene's germline CDR1 is SGHVS and CDR2 FQNEAQ. CDR3 nucleotide sequence: TGTGCCAGCAGCCCCGTCACGAGGCTAGCGGGGTACGATGAGCAGTTCTTC. This codes for CASSPVTRLAGYDEQFF. Full variable domain (missing parts from reference TRBV7-8 and TRBJ2-1): GAGVSQSPRYKVAKRGQDVALRCDPISGHVSLFWYQQALGQGPEFLTYFQNEAQLDKSGLPSDRFFAERPEGSVSTLKIQRTQQEDSAVYLCASSPVTRLAGYDEQFFGPGTRLTVL.

The chain carries TRBV5-1 and TRBJ1-3; 7 bases map to TRBD1. From germline, CDR1 is SGHRS and CDR2 YFSETQ. Germline trimming cut 5 bases from V and 5 bases from J; bases unmatched to any gene: 4. CDR3 length: 13 amino acids. CDR3 residues: CASSLQGRNTIYF. The CDR3 region has the DNA TGCGCCAGCAGTTTACAGGGGAGAAACACCATATATTTT.

This rearrangement joins TRBV5-6 to TRBJ2-3; 8 bases line up with TRBD2. Germline V lookup: CDR1 SGHDT, CDR2 YYEEEE. CDR3 length: 13 amino acids. The V gene end was trimmed by 6 bases and the J gene end by 2 bases; junction bases not matched to a gene: 2. CDR3 loop: CASTGGLTDTQYF. The CDR3 nucleotides are TGTGCCAGCACGGGAGGGCTCACAGATACGCAGTATTTT.